Presented here are 2 T cell receptor beta chains from one specimen sequenced in a study of blood T cells in healthy people across ages. The use of a sample-barcoded 5' primer and a J-beta primer mix characterized a second PCR of about 7 to 12 cycles. TCRdb reanalysed the 5' RACE reads using MiXCR and keeps one entry per CDR3 protein. The top ten clones hold approximately 3.7% of a sample with about 800,000 distinct CDR3 sequences, roughly 25% of them seen once. These same data were also listed under a study on T cells of mothers and their children.

Sequencing was carried out using blood. The receptors here all came from a boy aged 5-17 years in good health.

The rearrangement uses TRBV5-1 and TRBJ2-5; 12 bases map to TRBD2. V lost 0 bases and J lost 4; bases outside the gene matches: 7. Germline loops: CDR1 SGHRS, CDR2 YFSETQ. The CDR3 has 17 residues. This CDR3 is CASSLGLAGEGTETQYF. Here the CDR3 DNA reads TGCGCCAGCAGCTTGGGACTAGCGGGAGAAGGGACAGAGACCCAGTACTTC.

The chain joins TRBV10-3 to TRBJ2-5; possible D gene TRBD2, 5 bases. The germline V gene has CDR1 ENHRY and CDR2 SYGVKD. The CDR3 runs to 14 residues. V was shortened by 3 bases and J by 2 bases, with 10 bases between the two germline ends. In DNA form, the CDR3 reads TGTGCCATCAGTGACCTCGGGGAACAAGAGACCCAGTACTTC. It codes for CAISDLGEQETQYF.